This T cell receptor beta chain was documented in a study of T cell responses to AZD1222 COVID-19 vaccine. Sequencing used immunoSEQ multiplex PCR; TCRdb keeps in-frame clones, though not all of them. In the table there are about 85,000 clones, 88% of which are singletons. This CDR3 has 14 residues. Germline V gene sequence: CDR1 KGHSH, CDR2 LQKENI. V was clipped by 6 bases and J by 1 base, with 12 bases between them. General study findings and limits: It was only after the peak T cell response that any repertoires were sampled. Vaccine-associated CD4 TCRs ranged over spike, dominating at 160-218 and 743-854. Spike-specific TCR breadth and depth rose after two AZD1222 doses. White British people made up most donors, females outnumbered males, and clonal diversity was possibly underestimated.

As for this clone: Its antigen is as yet unknown.

The TCR originated in an adult in good health. This chain uses TRBV18 with TRBJ1-1; D possibly corresponds to TRBD1 (5 bases). The specimen comprised peripheral blood, sampled on day 0 of AZD1222 vaccination. The CDR3 sequence is CASSEGTGNTEAFF. Written as DNA, the CDR3 is TGTGCCAGCTCGGAAGGGACGGGGAACACTGAAGCTTTCTTT.